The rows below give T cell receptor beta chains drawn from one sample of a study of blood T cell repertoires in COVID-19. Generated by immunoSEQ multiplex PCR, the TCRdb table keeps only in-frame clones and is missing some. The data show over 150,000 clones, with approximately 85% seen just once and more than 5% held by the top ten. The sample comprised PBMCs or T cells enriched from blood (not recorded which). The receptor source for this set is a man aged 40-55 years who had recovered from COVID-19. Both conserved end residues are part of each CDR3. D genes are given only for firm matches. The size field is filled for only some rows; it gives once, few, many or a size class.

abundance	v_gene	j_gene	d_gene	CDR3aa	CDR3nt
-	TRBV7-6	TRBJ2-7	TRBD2	CASSSRAGASYEQYF	TGTGCCAGCAGCTCAAGAGCGGGGGCTTCCTACGAGCAGTACTTC
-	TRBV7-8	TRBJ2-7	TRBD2	CASSLKAGEVYEQYF	TGTGCCAGCAGCTTAAAGGCGGGAGAAGTATACGAGCAGTACTTC
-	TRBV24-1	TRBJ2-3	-	CATSDRTDNNTDTQYF	TGTGCCACCAGTGACCGGACAGATAATAACACAGATACGCAGTATTTT
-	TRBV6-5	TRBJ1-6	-	CASLNLNSPLHF	TGTGCCAGCCTAAATCTTAATTCACCCCTCCACTTT
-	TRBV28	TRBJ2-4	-	CASSLSGILAKNIQYF	TGTGCCAGCAGTTTAAGTGGCATCTTAGCCAAAAACATTCAGTACTTC
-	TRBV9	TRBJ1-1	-	CASSVGGTNTEAFF	TGTGCCAGCAGCGTAGGAGGAACGAACACTGAAGCTTTCTTT
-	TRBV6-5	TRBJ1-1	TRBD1	CASWTGRRVNTEAFF	TGTGCCAGCTGGACAGGGAGACGCGTGAACACTGAAGCTTTCTTT
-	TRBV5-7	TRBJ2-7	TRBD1	CATEGQGSWGDEQYF	TGTGCCACCGAGGGACAGGGTTCTTGGGGGGACGAGCAGTACTTC
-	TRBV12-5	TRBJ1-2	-	CASGLTEGRLYTF	TGTGCTAGTGGTTTGACCGAGGGTAGGTTGTACACCTTC
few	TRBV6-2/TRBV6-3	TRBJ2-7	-	CASSPPTTGAIGGLGEQYF	TGTGCCAGCAGCCCACCTACTACCGGGGCGATCGGGGGACTGGGCGAGCAGTACTTC
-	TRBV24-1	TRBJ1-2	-	CATRELHSPYGYTF	TGTGCCACTCGAGAACTTCACAGTCCCTATGGCTACACCTTC
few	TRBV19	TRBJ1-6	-	CAGGSGGSYNSPLHF	TGTGCCGGCGGCTCGGGGGGCTCCTATAATTCACCCCTCCACTTT
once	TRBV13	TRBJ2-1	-	CASSLKLVGYEQFF	TGTGCCAGCAGCTTAAAACTGGTCGGGTATGAGCAGTTCTTC
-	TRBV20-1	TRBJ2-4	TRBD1	CSASPTGGDAKNIQYF	TGCAGTGCTAGTCCTACAGGGGGCGACGCCAAAAACATTCAGTACTTC
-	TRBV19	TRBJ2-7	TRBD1	CASSRQGAEYEQYF	TGTGCCAGTAGTCGACAGGGGGCAGAGTACGAGCAGTACTTC
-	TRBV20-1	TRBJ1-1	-	CSAMRVNGAFF	TGCAGTGCTATGAGGGTTAACGGAGCTTTCTTT
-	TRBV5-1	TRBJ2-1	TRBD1	CASSLEQGNEQFF	TGCGCCAGCAGCTTGGAACAGGGGAATGAGCAGTTCTTC
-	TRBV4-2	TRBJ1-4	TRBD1	CASSLGTGEHEKLFF	TGTGCCAGCAGCCTTGGGACAGGGGAGCATGAAAAACTGTTTTTT
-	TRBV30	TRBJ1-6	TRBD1	CAWTTDRGVNSPLHF	TGTGCCTGGACGACGGACAGGGGAGTTAATTCACCCCTCCACTTT
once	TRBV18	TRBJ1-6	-	CASSPSVQGNSPLHF	TGTGCCAGCTCACCGTCGGTCCAGGGGAATTCACCCCTCCACTTT
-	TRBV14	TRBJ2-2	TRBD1	CASSRRDSALWNTGELFF	TGTGCCAGCAGCCGCCGGGACAGTGCCCTTTGGAACACCGGGGAGCTGTTTTTT
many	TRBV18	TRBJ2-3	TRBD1	CASSPVIGDRLRYF	TGTGCCAGCTCACCAGTAATCGGGGACAGGCTTAGGTATTTT